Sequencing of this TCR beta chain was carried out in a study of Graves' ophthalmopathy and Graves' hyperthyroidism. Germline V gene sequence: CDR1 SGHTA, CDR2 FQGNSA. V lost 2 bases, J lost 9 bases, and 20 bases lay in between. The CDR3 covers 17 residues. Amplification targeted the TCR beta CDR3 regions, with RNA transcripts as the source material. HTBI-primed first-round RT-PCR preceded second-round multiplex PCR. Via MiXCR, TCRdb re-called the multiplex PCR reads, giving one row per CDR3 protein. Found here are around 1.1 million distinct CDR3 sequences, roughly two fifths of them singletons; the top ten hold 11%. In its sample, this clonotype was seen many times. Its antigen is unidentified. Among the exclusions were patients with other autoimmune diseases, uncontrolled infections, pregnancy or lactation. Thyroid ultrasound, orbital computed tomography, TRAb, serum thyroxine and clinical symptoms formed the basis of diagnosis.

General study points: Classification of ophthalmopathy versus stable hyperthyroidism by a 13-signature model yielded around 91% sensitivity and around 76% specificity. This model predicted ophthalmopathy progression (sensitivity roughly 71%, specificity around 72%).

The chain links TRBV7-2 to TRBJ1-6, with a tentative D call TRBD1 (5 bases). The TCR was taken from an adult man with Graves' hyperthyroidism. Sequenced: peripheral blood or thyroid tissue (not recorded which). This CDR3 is CASSLRPVRNGASPLHF. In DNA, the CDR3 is TGTGCCAGCAGCTTAAGGCCAGTCCGTAACGGGGCTTCACCCCTCCACTTT.